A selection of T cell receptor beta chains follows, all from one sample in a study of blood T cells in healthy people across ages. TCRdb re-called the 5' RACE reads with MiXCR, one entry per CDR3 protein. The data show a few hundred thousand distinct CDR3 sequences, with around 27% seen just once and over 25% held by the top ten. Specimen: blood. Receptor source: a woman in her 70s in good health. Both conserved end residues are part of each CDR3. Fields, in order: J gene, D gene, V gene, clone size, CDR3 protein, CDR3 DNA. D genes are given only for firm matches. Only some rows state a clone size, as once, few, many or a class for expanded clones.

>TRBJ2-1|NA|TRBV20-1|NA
CSASGGARLYEQFF
TGCAGTGCTAGTGGGGGGGCTAGATTGTACGAGCAGTTCTTC
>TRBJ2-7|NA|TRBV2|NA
CASSLVTAGEQYF
TGTGCCAGCAGCCTGGTCACCGCTGGCGAGCAGTACTTC
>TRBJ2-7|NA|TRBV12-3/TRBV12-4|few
CASRSAGTYEQYF
TGTGCCAGCAGGTCGGCAGGGACCTACGAGCAGTACTTC
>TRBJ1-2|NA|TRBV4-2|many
CASSQERPGSDGYTF
TGTGCCAGCAGCCAAGAACGACCAGGGAGCGATGGCTACACCTTC
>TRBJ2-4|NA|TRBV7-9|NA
CASSLGPSVGGRDKNIQYF
TGTGCCAGCAGCTTAGGGCCATCCGTTGGAGGGAGAGACAAAAACATTCAGTACTTC
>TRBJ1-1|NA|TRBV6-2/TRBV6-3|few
CASSYKGGTEAFF
TGTGCCAGCAGTTACAAGGGTGGCACTGAAGCTTTCTTT
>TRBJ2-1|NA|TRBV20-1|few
CNARDYVNNEQFF
TGCAATGCTAGAGATTACGTCAACAATGAGCAGTTCTTC
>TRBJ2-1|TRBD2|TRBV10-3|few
CAISSSGGEQFF
TGTGCCATCAGTTCTAGCGGCGGCGAGCAGTTCTTC
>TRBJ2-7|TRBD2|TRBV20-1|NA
CSARQGLAGSEQYF
TGCAGTGCCCGTCAGGGGCTAGCGGGAAGCGAGCAGTACTTC
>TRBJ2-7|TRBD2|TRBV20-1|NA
CSARDPPAGGPGEQYF
TGCAGTGCTAGAGATCCTCCAGCGGGGGGTCCGGGCGAGCAGTACTTC
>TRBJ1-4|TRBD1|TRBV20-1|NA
CSAAQGASEKLFF
TGCAGTGCCGCCCAGGGGGCCTCTGAAAAACTGTTTTTT
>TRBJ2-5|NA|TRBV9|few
CASSVARGIKGETQYF
TGTGCCAGCAGCGTAGCGAGGGGAATTAAGGGGGAGACCCAGTACTTC
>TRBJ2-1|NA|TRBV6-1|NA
CASRRTTDHNEQFF
TGTGCCAGCAGAAGGACAACAGATCACAATGAGCAGTTCTTC
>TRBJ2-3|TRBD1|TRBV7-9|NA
CASSQPTVGTGGYTQYF
TGTGCCAGCAGCCAACCAACAGTTGGGACAGGGGGGTATACGCAGTATTTT
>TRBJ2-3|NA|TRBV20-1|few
CSARGGTSGSTDTQYF
TGCAGTGCTAGAGGGGGAACGAGCGGGAGCACAGATACGCAGTATTTT
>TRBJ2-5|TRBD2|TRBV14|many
CASSRMTSGRGSQETQYF
TGTGCCAGCAGCCGAATGACTAGCGGGAGGGGATCGCAAGAGACCCAGTACTTC
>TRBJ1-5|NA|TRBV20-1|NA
CSARETSISPQHF
TGCAGTGCTAGAGAAACCTCGATCAGCCCCCAGCATTTT
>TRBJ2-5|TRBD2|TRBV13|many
CASSGGLAGVRSGETQYF
TGTGCCAGCAGCGGGGGACTAGCGGGAGTTCGGTCAGGGGAGACCCAGTACTTC
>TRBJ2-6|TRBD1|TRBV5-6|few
CASSSLRQGDLLGANVLTF
TGTGCCAGCAGCTCCCTCAGACAGGGGGATCTCCTCGGGGCCAACGTCCTGACTTTC
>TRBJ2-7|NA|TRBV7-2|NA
CASSTQGGLREQYF
TGTGCCAGCAGTACCCAAGGGGGGTTGAGGGAGCAGTACTTC
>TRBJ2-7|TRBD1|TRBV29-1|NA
CSVDRGEGYEQYF
TGCAGCGTAGACAGGGGTGAGGGCTACGAGCAGTACTTC
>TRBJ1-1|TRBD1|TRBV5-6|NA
CASSPGTAQGVRTEAFF
TGTGCCAGCAGCCCAGGGACCGCACAGGGGGTTCGGACTGAAGCTTTCTTT
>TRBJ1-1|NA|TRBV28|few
CASNGGRMNTEAFF
TGTGCCAGCAACGGAGGACGGATGAACACTGAAGCTTTCTTT
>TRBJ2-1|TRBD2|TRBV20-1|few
CSARVPGGLWEQFF
TGCAGTGCTAGAGTGCCGGGAGGGCTTTGGGAGCAGTTCTTC
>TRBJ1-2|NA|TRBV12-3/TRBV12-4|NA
CASSLTQYGYTF
TGTGCCAGCAGTTTGACTCAGTATGGCTACACCTTC
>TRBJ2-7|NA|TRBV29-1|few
CSVLDATYEQYF
TGCAGCGTTTTAGACGCAACCTACGAGCAGTACTTC
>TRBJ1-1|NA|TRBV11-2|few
CASSLKGNEAFF
TGTGCCAGCAGCTTGAAGGGGAATGAAGCTTTCTTT
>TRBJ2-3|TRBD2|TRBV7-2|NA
CASSLEAGGLTDTQYF
TGTGCCAGCAGCTTAGAGGCGGGGGGGCTTACAGATACGCAGTATTTT
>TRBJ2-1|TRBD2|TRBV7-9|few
CASSHSGRLTYNEQFF
TGTGCCAGCAGCCATAGCGGGAGATTAACCTACAACGAGCAGTTCTTC
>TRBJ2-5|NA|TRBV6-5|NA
CASSYRIGATQYF
TGTGCCAGCAGTTACCGGATAGGCGCGACCCAGTACTTC
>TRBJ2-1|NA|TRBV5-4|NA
CASSLRGAVYNEQFF
TGTGCCAGCAGCTTGAGGGGCGCCGTCTACAATGAGCAGTTCTTC
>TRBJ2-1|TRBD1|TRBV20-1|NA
CSARDRGQAGTLGGSSYNEQFF
TGCAGTGCTAGAGATCGGGGACAGGCGGGTACTCTGGGGGGTAGCTCCTACAATGAGCAGTTCTTC
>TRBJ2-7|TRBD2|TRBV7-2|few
CASSSRLASYEQYF
TGTGCCAGCAGCTCCAGACTAGCTAGCTACGAGCAGTACTTC
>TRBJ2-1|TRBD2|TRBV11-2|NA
CASSPKREPYNEQFF
TGTGCCAGCAGCCCCAAGCGGGAGCCCTACAATGAGCAGTTCTTC
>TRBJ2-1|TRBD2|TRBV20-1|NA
CSARESGGGLNNEQFF
TGCAGTGCTAGAGAGAGCGGGGGAGGACTGAACAATGAGCAGTTCTTC
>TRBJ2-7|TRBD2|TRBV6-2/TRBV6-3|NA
CATSGSGSYEQYF
TGTGCCACCTCGGGTAGCGGGAGCTACGAGCAGTACTTC
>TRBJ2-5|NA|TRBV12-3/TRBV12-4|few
CASSSGGPREQYF
TGTGCCAGCAGTTCCGGAGGGCCTCGGGAGCAGTACTTC
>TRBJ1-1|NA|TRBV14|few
CASSEQGYTEAFF
TGTGCCAGCAGCGAGCAGGGGTACACTGAAGCTTTCTTT
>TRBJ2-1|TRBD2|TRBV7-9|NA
CASSLAQTSGRKQEQFF
TGTGCCAGCAGCTTAGCGCAGACTAGCGGGAGAAAGCAGGAGCAGTTCTTC
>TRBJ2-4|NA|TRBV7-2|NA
CASSLGHFDIQYF
TGTGCCAGCAGCTTGGGACATTTCGACATTCAGTACTTC
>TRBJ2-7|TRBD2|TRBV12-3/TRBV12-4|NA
CASSFSASGYEQYF
TGTGCCAGCAGTTTTTCGGCTAGCGGATACGAGCAGTACTTC
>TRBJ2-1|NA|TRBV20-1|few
CSAWGPYNEQFF
TGCAGTGCTTGGGGGCCCTACAATGAGCAGTTCTTC
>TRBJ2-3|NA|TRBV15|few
CATSREPLRADTQYF
TGTGCCACCAGCAGAGAGCCCCTCCGGGCAGATACGCAGTATTTT
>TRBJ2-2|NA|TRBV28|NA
CASRPFANTGELFF
TGTGCCAGCAGACCCTTCGCGAACACCGGGGAGCTGTTTTTT